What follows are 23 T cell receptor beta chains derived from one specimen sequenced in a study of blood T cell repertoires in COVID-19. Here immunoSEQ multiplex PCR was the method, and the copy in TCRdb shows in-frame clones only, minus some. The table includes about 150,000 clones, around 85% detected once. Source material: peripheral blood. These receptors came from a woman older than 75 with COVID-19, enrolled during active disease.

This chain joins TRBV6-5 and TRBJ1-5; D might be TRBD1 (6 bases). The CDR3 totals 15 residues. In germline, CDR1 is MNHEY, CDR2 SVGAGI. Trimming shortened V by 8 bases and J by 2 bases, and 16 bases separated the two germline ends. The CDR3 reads CASLWGQGGNQPQHF. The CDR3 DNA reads TGTGCCAGCCTGTGGGGGCAGGGAGGCAATCAGCCCCAGCATTTT.

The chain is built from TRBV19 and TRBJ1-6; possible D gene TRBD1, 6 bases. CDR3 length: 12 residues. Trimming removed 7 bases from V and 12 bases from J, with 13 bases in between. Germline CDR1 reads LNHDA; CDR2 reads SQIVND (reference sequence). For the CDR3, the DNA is TGTGCCAGTACGGGGGGCCAGGAACCCCTCCACTTT. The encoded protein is CASTGGQEPLHF.

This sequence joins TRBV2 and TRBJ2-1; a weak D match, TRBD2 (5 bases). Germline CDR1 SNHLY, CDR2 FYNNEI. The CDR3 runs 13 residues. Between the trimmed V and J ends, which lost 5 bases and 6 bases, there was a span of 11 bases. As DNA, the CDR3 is TGTGCCAGCAGTTTACTAGACGGCAATGAGCAGTTCTTC. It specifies CASSLLDGNEQFF.

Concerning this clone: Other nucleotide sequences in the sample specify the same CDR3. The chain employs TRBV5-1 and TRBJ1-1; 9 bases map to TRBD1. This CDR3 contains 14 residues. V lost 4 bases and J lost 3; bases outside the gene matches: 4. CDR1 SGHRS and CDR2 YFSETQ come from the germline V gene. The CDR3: CASSLDRGDTEAFF. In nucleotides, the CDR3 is TGCGCCAGCAGCCTGGACAGGGGTGACACTGAAGCTTTCTTT.

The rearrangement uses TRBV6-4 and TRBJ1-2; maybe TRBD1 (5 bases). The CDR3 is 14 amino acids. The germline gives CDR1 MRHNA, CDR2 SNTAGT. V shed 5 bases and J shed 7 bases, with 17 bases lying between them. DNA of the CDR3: TGTGCCAGCAGTCCCGACAGAGAGAGCTCTGGCTACACCTTC. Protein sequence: CASSPDRESSGYTF.

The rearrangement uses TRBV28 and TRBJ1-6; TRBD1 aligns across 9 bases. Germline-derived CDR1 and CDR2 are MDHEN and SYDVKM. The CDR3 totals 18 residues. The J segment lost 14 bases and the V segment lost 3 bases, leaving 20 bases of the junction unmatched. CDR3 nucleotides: TGTGCCAGCAGTTTTGGGTGGGCCAATACAGGGGGCCTAGTGACCCTCCACTTT. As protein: CASSFGWANTGGLVTLHF. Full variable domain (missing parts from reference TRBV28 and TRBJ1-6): DVKVTQSSRYLVKRTGEKVFLECVQDMDHENMFWYRQDPGLGLRLIYFSYDVKMKEKGDIPEGYSVSREKKERFSLILESASTNQTSMYLCASSFGWANTGGLVTLHFGNGTRLTVT.

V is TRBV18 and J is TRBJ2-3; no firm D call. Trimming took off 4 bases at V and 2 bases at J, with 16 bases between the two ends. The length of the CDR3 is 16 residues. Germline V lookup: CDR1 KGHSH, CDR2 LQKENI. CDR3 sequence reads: CASSRDLTGYTDTQYF. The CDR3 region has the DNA TGTGCCAGCTCACGAGATTTGACGGGTTACACAGATACGCAGTATTTT.

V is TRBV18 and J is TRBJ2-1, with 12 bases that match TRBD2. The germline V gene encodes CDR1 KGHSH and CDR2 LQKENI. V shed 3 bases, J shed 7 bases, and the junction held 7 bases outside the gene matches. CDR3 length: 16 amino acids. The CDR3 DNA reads TGTGCCAGCTCACCTACGACTAGCGGGAGAGTTAATGAGCAGTTCTTC. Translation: CASSPTTSGRVNEQFF.

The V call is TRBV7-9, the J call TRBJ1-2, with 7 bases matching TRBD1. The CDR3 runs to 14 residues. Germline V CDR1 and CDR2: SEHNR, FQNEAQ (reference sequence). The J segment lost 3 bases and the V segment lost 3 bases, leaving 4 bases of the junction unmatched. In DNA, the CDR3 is TGTGCCAGCAGCTTCCTCGACAGGGACTATGGCTACACCTTC. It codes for CASSFLDRDYGYTF.

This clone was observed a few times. The CDR3 DNA reads as TGCGCCAGCAGGAGGGCCCCGTCGGATGAGCAGTTCTTC. Its protein is CASRRAPSDEQFF. The genes are TRBV5-1 and TRBJ2-1; possible D gene TRBD2, 5 bases. Trimming took 5 bases from V and 8 from J, leaving 14 bases between them. The CDR3 is made up of 13 amino acids. The germline V gene has CDR1 SGHRS and CDR2 YFSETQ. The entire variable domain, with the rest obtained from reference TRBV5-1 and TRBJ2-1, is as follows: KAGVTQTPRYLIKTRGQQVTLSCSPISGHRSVSWYQQTPGQGLQFLFEYFSETQRNKGNFPGRFSGRQFSNSRSEMNVSTLELGDSALYLCASRRAPSDEQFFGPGTRLTVL.

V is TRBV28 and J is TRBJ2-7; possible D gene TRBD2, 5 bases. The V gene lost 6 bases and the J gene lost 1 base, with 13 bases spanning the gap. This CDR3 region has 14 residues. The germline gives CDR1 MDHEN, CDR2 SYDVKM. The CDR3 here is CASRLYSGSYEQYF. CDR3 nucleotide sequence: TGTGCCAGCAGACTATACTCGGGGTCCTACGAGCAGTACTTC.

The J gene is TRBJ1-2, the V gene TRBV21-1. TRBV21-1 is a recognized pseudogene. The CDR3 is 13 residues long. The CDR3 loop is CASSKAGNYGYTF. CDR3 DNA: TGTGCCAGCAGCAAAGCCGGGAACTATGGCTACACCTTC.

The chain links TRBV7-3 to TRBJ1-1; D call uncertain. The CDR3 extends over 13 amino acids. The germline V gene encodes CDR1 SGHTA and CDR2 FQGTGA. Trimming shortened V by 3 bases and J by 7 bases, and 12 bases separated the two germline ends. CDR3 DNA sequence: TGTGCCAGCAGCTTCGGAGGCCGCGGTGAAGCTTTCTTT. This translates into CASSFGGRGEAFF.

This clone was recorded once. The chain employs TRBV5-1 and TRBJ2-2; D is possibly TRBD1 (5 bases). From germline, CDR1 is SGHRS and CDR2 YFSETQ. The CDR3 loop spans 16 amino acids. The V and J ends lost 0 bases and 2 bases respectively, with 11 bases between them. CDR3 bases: TGCGCCAGCAGCTTGGTAAGCCAGGGCAACACCGGGGAGCTGTTTTTT. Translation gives CASSLVSQGNTGELFF.

CDR3 loop: CASSVDPAGRGEQFF. CDR3 sequence (DNA): TGTGCCAGCAGCGTAGACCCAGCGGGGCGGGGTGAGCAGTTCTTC. The chain carries TRBV9 and TRBJ2-1, with 7 bases matching TRBD2. V lost 0 bases to trimming and J lost 9 bases; unmatched junction nucleotides: 9. Germline V gene data show CDR1 as SGDLS and CDR2 as YYNGEE. The length of the CDR3 is 15 residues.

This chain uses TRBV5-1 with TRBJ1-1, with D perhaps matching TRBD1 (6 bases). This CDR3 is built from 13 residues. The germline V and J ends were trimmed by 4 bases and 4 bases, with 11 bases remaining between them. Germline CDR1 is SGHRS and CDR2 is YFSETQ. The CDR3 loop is CASSGGGGTEAFF. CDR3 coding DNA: TGCGCCAGCAGCGGGGGAGGGGGCACTGAAGCTTTCTTT.

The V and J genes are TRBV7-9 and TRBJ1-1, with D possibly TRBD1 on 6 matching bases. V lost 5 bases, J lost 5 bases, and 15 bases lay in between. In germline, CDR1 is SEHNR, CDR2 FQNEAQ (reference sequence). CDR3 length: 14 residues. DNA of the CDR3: TGTGCCAGCAGCGCCCTACAGGGTCAAACTGAAGCTTTCTTT. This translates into CASSALQGQTEAFF.

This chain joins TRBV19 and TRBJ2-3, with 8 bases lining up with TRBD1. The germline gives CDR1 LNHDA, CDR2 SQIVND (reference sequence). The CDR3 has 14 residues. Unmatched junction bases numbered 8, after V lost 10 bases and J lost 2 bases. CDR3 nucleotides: TGTGCCAAAGAAGGCAGGGGGCACACAGATACGCAGTATTTT. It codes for CAKEGRGHTDTQYF.

Here the CDR3 DNA reads TGTGCCACCAGCAGGGGAGACGCACTCGAGCAGTACTTC. Amino acid sequence: CATSRGDALEQYF. V is TRBV15 and J is TRBJ2-7, with D possibly matching TRBD2 (5 bases). The germline V and J ends were trimmed by 3 bases and 6 bases, with 12 bases remaining between them. Germline V gene data show CDR1 as LNHNV and CDR2 as YYDKDF (reference sequence). The CDR3 runs to 13 residues.

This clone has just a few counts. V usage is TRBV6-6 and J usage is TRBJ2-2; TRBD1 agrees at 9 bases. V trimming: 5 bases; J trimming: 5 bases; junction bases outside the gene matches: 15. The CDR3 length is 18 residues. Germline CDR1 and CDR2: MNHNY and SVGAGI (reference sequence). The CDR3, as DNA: TGTGCCAGCAGTCGGCCGGGACAGGGCATAGTTAGAACCGGGGAGCTGTTTTTT. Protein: CASSRPGQGIVRTGELFF.

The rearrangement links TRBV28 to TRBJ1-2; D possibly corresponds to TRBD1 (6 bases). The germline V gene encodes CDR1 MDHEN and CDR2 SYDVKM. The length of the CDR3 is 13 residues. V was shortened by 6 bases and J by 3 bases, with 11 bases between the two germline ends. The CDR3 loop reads CASRRTGYYGYTF. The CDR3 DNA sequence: TGTGCCAGCAGAAGAACAGGGTACTATGGCTACACCTTC.

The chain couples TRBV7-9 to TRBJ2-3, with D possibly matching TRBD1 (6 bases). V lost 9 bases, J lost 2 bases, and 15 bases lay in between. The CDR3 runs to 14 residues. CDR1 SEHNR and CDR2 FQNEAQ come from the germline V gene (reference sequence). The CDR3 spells CASNQGQHTDTQYF. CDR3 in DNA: TGTGCCAGTAATCAGGGGCAGCACACAGATACGCAGTATTTT.

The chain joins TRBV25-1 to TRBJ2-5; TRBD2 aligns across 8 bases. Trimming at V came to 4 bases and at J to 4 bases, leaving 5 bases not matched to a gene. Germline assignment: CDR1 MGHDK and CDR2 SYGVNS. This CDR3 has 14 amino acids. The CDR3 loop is CASSGRAGGETQYF. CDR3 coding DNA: TGTGCCAGCAGTGGCAGGGCGGGAGGAGAGACCCAGTACTTC.